Listed here are 27 T cell receptor beta chains from one sample, sequenced in a study of T cell responses to AZD1222 COVID-19 vaccine. Assay: immunoSEQ multiplex PCR; the TCRdb copy retains only in-frame clones and omits some. The sample has roughly 140,000 clones, less than 95% seen once. Sample: peripheral blood, taken on day 0 of AZD1222 vaccination. The receptors were sampled from an adult in good health.

The chain is built from TRBV28 and TRBJ1-1; 10 positions match TRBD1. Germline V gene data show CDR1 as MDHEN and CDR2 as SYDVKM. The CDR3 contains 20 residues. Losses at the gene ends were 1 base for V and 0 bases for J; bases not matched to a gene: 14. Here the CDR3 DNA reads TGTGCCAGCAGTTTATTATTTCTGTGGACAGGGGGTGAAATGAACACTGAAGCTTTCTTT. It encodes CASSLLFLWTGGEMNTEAFF.

The DNA of the CDR3 is TGTGCCAGCAGTTACCTAGCAGCGACACGACCCTACGAGCAGTACTTC. Its protein is CASSYLAATRPYEQYF. This chain uses TRBV6-5 with TRBJ2-7; maybe TRBD2 (5 bases). The CDR3 extends over 16 amino acids. Germline V gives CDR1 MNHEY, CDR2 SVGAGI. Trimming shortened V by 2 bases and J by 2 bases, and 16 bases separated the two germline ends.

The V and J genes are TRBV5-4 and TRBJ2-1, with 14 nucleotides matching TRBD2. CDR3 length equals 19 residues. V shed 0 bases, J shed 0 bases, and the junction held 5 bases outside the gene matches. Germline loops: CDR1 SGHNT, CDR2 YYREEE (reference sequence). As DNA, the CDR3 is TGTGCCAGCAGCTTGGAACTGACTAGCGGGAGGGCCTCCTACAATGAGCAGTTCTTC. Encoded protein: CASSLELTSGRASYNEQFF.

The chain is built from TRBV24-1 and TRBJ2-1; 11 bases fit TRBD1. The CDR3 loop spans 14 amino acids. J lost 6 bases, V lost 7 bases, and 4 bases had no gene match. Germline V CDR1 and CDR2: KGHDR, SFDVKD. Here the CDR3 DNA reads TGTGCCACCAGAGGGACAGGGGGGTTCAATGAGCAGTTCTTC. It yields the protein CATRGTGGFNEQFF.

The chain has TRBV20-1 and TRBJ1-1; D is uncertain. V was clipped by 2 bases and J by 5 bases, with 6 bases between them. The CDR3 runs to 11 residues. Germline V gene data show CDR1 as DFQATT and CDR2 as SNEGSKA (reference sequence). CDR3 bases: TGCAGTGCTAGAAAGGGAACTGAAGCTTTCTTT. Protein: CSARKGTEAFF.

This rearrangement joins TRBV28 to TRBJ1-5; no firm D call. Trimming shortened V by 5 bases and J by 4 bases, and 9 bases separated the two germline ends. In germline, CDR1 is MDHEN, CDR2 SYDVKM. The CDR3 is made up of 13 amino acids. The DNA of the CDR3 is TGTGCCAGCAGTCCGTCCTTTAATCAGCCCCAGCATTTT. Protein: CASSPSFNQPQHF. Supplemented by reference TRBV28 and TRBJ1-5, the full variable domain reads DVKVTQSSRYLVKRTGEKVFLECVQDMDHENMFWYRQDPGLGLRLIYFSYDVKMKEKGDIPEGYSVSREKKERFSLILESASTNQTSMYLCASSPSFNQPQHFGDGTRLSIL.

The CDR3 DNA sequence: TGTGCCAGCAGTGGAGACCGCGACTACGAGCAGTACTTC. It yields the protein CASSGDRDYEQYF. The rearrangement uses TRBV2 and TRBJ2-7, with unresolved D. Trimming pared 4 bases from V and 3 bases from J, leaving 10 bases between. The CDR3 is made up of 13 amino acids. Germline V CDR1 and CDR2: SNHLY, FYNNEI. The full variable domain, its missing parts supplied by reference TRBV2 and TRBJ2-7, is EPEVTQTPSHQVTQMGQEVILRCVPISNHLYFYWYRQILGQKVEFLVSFYNNEISEKSEIFDDQFSVERPDGSNFTLKIRSTKLEDSAMYFCASSGDRDYEQYFGPGTRLTVT.

The chain uses TRBV27 and TRBJ1-4; 7 bases are shared with TRBD1. Germline CDR1 MNHEY, CDR2 SMNVEV (reference sequence). The CDR3 contains 15 residues. V lost 4 bases, J lost 7 bases, and 9 bases stayed unmatched. CDR3 in amino acids: CASSSSQGYGEKLFF. CDR3 sequence (DNA): TGTGCCAGCAGTTCCTCACAGGGGTACGGTGAAAAACTGTTTTTT.

This chain joins TRBV28 and TRBJ1-5; possibly TRBD1 for D (6 bases). CDR1 and CDR2 (germline): MDHEN, SYDVKM. There are 15 residues in the CDR3. The V end was cut by 6 bases, the J end by 0 bases, with 12 bases between. DNA for the CDR3: TGTGCCAGCAGCCCTGGGACAATTAGCAATCAGCCCCAGCATTTT. Translating it yields CASSPGTISNQPQHF.

J is TRBJ2-2 and V is TRBV7-9, with D unclear. Trimming left V 1 base short and J 4 bases short, with 10 bases between. Germline lookup yields CDR1 SEHNR and CDR2 FQNEAQ (reference sequence). The CDR3 contains 15 residues. CDR3 in amino acids: CASSLVTRGTGELFF. The CDR3 DNA sequence: TGTGCCAGCAGCTTAGTTACTCGAGGCACCGGGGAGCTGTTTTTT. The full variable domain, with the rest looked up from reference TRBV7-9 and TRBJ2-2, is DTGVSQNPRHKITKRGQNVTFRCDPISEHNRLYWYRQTLGQGPEFLTYFQNEAQLEKSRLLSDRFSAERPKGSFSTLEIQRTEQGDSAMYLCASSLVTRGTGELFFGEGSRLTVL.

This rearrangement joins TRBV15 to TRBJ2-5; perhaps TRBD1 as D (5 bases). Germline V lookup: CDR1 LNHNV, CDR2 YYDKDF (reference sequence). This CDR3 has 16 residues. The V end lost 0 bases, the J end lost 5 bases, and 16 bases lay between the germline ends. CDR3 sequence reads: CATSRDRLGQLETQYF. CDR3 in DNA: TGTGCCACCAGCAGAGATCGATTAGGACAACTGGAGACCCAGTACTTC.

V gene TRBV11-3 combines with J gene TRBJ2-7; D unclear. With 5 bases removed from V and 0 bases from J, the gap between germline ends came to 14 bases. The CDR3 consists of 15 residues. The germline CDR1 and CDR2 sequences are SGHNT and YENEEA. DNA of the CDR3: TGTGCCAGCAGCCCCCTATTTAGCAGCTCCTACGAGCAGTACTTC. It encodes CASSPLFSSSYEQYF.

In DNA, the CDR3 is TGTGCCAGCAGCCCGACACTAGCGGACCTCAATGAGCAGTTCTTC. Its protein is CASSPTLADLNEQFF. The rearrangement joins TRBV11-2 to TRBJ2-1; 8 nucleotides align to TRBD2. Germline CDR1 SGHAT, CDR2 FQNNGV. There are 15 residues in the CDR3. Trimming cost V 5 bases and J 6 bases; bases outside gene matches: 9.

This chain connects TRBV7-2 to TRBJ1-5; a weak D match, TRBD1 (6 bases). Germline V CDR1 and CDR2: SGHTA, FQGNSA. Trimming removed 4 bases from V and 7 bases from J, with 14 bases in between. The CDR3 has 14 amino acids. The CDR3 DNA sequence: TGTGCCAGCAGCTCCCAGGGGAATCGACAGCCCCAGCATTTT. Its protein is CASSSQGNRQPQHF. The full variable domain, completed using reference TRBV7-2 and TRBJ1-5, is GAGVSQSPSNKVTEKGKDVELRCDPISGHTALYWYRQSLGQGLEFLIYFQGNSAPDKSGLPSDRFSAERTGGSVSTLTIQRTQQEDSAVYLCASSSQGNRQPQHFGDGTRLSIL.

This chain joins TRBV19 and TRBJ1-3; 11 nucleotides align to TRBD1. The CDR3 extends over 16 amino acids. J was trimmed by 4 bases and V by 5 bases; bases with no gene match: 7. Germline CDR1 reads LNHDA; CDR2 reads SQIVND (reference sequence). CDR3 DNA sequence: TGTGCCAGTAGTCAAAGGACAGGGGGCCGCGGAAACACCATATATTTT. Translation gives CASSQRTGGRGNTIYF.

The chain recombines TRBV25-1 with TRBJ1-5, with a weak D call TRBD1 (5 bases). Germline V lookup: CDR1 MGHDK, CDR2 SYGVNS. Trimming left V 11 bases short and J 2 bases short, with 13 bases between. The CDR3 length is 13 residues. CDR3 in DNA: TGTGCCTCGCAGGGTTTTGGCAATCAGCCCCAGCATTTT. Translation gives CASQGFGNQPQHF. The variable domain in full, completed from reference TRBV25-1 and TRBJ1-5, reads EADIYQTPRYLVIGTGKKITLECSQTMGHDKMYWYQQDPGMELHLIHYSYGVNSTEKGDLSSESTVSRIRTEHFPLTLESARPSHTSQYLCASQGFGNQPQHFGDGTRLSIL.

Only one count was recorded for this clone. The rearrangement joins TRBV7-2 to TRBJ1-2; D remains unclear. This CDR3 comprises 13 residues. Germline CDR1 is SGHTA and CDR2 is FQGNSA. V lost 5 bases to trimming and J lost 5 bases, with 12 bases between them. The CDR3 sequence: CASSPDRKYGYTF. Written as DNA, the CDR3 is TGTGCCAGCAGCCCTGACCGAAAATATGGCTACACCTTC.

V gene TRBV2 combines with J gene TRBJ2-3; 10 bases are a match to TRBD2. Per germline, CDR1 SNHLY and CDR2 FYNNEI. CDR3 length: 15 amino acids. Trimming at V came to 7 bases and at J to 5 bases, leaving 9 bases not matched to a gene. CDR3 loop: CASNPLAGAEDTQYF. In DNA form, the CDR3 reads TGTGCCAGCAACCCGCTAGCGGGAGCTGAAGATACGCAGTATTTT.

The V and J genes are TRBV27 and TRBJ2-7; 8 nucleotides line up with TRBD2. Germline V CDR1 and CDR2: MNHEY, SMNVEV (reference sequence). V gave up 4 bases and J gave up 2 bases; unmatched junction bases: 7. CDR3 length equals 15 residues. Here the CDR3 DNA reads TGTGCCAGCAGTTCCTCTGGCGGGGGGCCCTACGAGCAGTACTTC. Translation: CASSSSGGGPYEQYF.

This rearrangement joins TRBV7-9 to TRBJ1-5; 8 bases map to TRBD1. J was trimmed by 6 bases and V by 4 bases; bases with no gene match: 8. The CDR3 consists of 15 residues. Germline V CDR1 and CDR2: SEHNR, FQNEAQ (reference sequence). As DNA, the CDR3 is TGTGCCAGCAGCTCGGACAGGGTCCCTCTTCAGCCCCAGCATTTT. Translation gives CASSSDRVPLQPQHF.

The chain combines TRBV5-4 with TRBJ1-2, with TRBD1 matching over 7 bases. J lost 7 bases, V lost 5 bases, and 8 bases had no gene match. This CDR3 is 13 amino acids long. Per the germline V gene, CDR1 is SGHNT and CDR2 is YYREEE (reference sequence). CDR3 sequence reads: CASRSDRVGGYTF. The CDR3 DNA reads TGTGCCAGCAGGAGCGACAGGGTGGGTGGCTACACCTTC.

The gene calls are TRBV6-5 and TRBJ2-7; D not certain. The V gene lost 2 bases and the J gene lost 4 bases, with 12 bases spanning the gap. This CDR3 has 14 residues. Germline assignment: CDR1 MNHEY and CDR2 SVGAGI. CDR3 sequence reads: CASSYTHSKYEQYF. The CDR3, as DNA: TGTGCCAGCAGTTACACCCACTCAAAGTACGAGCAGTACTTC.

The V call is TRBV5-4, the J call TRBJ2-1; D may correspond to TRBD1 or TRBD2 (5 bases each). Germline V gives CDR1 SGHNT, CDR2 YYREEE (reference sequence). Trimming removed 2 bases from V and 0 bases from J, with 12 bases in between. The CDR3 has 16 amino acids. The CDR3 here is CASSFRGVSSYNEQFF. In DNA, the CDR3 is TGTGCCAGCAGCTTCAGAGGGGTAAGCTCCTACAATGAGCAGTTCTTC.

This chain's CDR3 is CATSSSGDEQFF. DNA for the CDR3: TGTGCCACCAGCAGCTCAGGGGATGAGCAGTTCTTC. The chain uses TRBV15 and TRBJ2-1; TRBD1 might be the D (6 bases). The CDR3 consists of 12 residues. Per the germline V gene, CDR1 is LNHNV and CDR2 is YYDKDF (reference sequence). V lost 3 bases and J lost 8, with 8 bases in between. The full variable domain, in which reference TRBV15 and TRBJ2-1 provide the parts outside the CDR3, is DAMVIQNPRYQVTQFGKPVTLSCSQTLNHNVMYWYQQKSSQAPKLLFHYYDKDFNNEADTPDNFQSRRPNTSFCFLDIRSPGLGDTAMYLCATSSSGDEQFFGPGTRLTVL.

The chain is built from TRBV7-3 and TRBJ2-1; D call uncertain. This CDR3 contains 13 residues. V dropped 1 base and J dropped 5 bases, with 6 bases sitting between them. Germline CDR1 is SGHTA and CDR2 is FQGTGA. CDR3 DNA sequence: TGTGCCAGCAGCTTAAGGTTCGACAATGAGCAGTTCTTC. Translation: CASSLRFDNEQFF.

The chain links TRBV19 to TRBJ2-5; TRBD2 matches at 10 bases. Germline-derived CDR1 and CDR2 are LNHDA and SQIVND (reference sequence). The ends lost 4 bases at V and 3 bases at J; junction bases unmatched: 8. There are 16 residues in the CDR3. The CDR3, as DNA: TGTGCCAGTAGTAACCCGGGACTAGCGAACAAAGAGACCCAGTACTTC. Translating gives CASSNPGLANKETQYF.

This clone was detected only once. CDR3 sequence (DNA): TGTGCCAGCAGCCCTCAGGGGACCTATGGCTACACCTTC. Translated: CASSPQGTYGYTF. The chain recombines TRBV27 with TRBJ1-2; the D gene is possibly TRBD1 (6 bases). Germline V gives CDR1 MNHEY, CDR2 SMNVEV (reference sequence). V lost 6 bases and J 4 bases, leaving 12 bases between the germline ends. This CDR3 spans 13 amino acids.